One and the same sample provided the 18 T cell receptor beta chains below, sequenced in a study of blood T cell repertoires in COVID-19. Generated by immunoSEQ multiplex PCR, the TCRdb table keeps only in-frame clones and is missing some. Here the sample spans some 230,000 clones, roughly 90% being singletons. The sequenced sample was peripheral blood. All receptors derive from a man aged 25-45 years who had recovered from COVID-19.

The V and J genes are TRBV2 and TRBJ1-5; 9 bases match TRBD1. Trimming at V came to 7 bases and at J to 6 bases, leaving 7 bases not matched to a gene. The CDR3 runs 14 residues. Germline V gives CDR1 SNHLY, CDR2 FYNNEI. CDR3 in amino acids: CASTGQGVGQPQHF. The CDR3 DNA sequence: TGTGCCAGCACGGGACAGGGTGTAGGTCAGCCCCAGCATTTT.

The chain joins TRBV10-3 to TRBJ2-1, with D maybe TRBD1 (5 bases). CDR1 ENHRY and CDR2 SYGVKD come from the germline V gene. V lost 7 bases to trimming and J lost 8 bases, with 18 bases between them. This CDR3 has 14 residues. DNA of the CDR3: TGTGCCATCAATTTTTCAGGGCCCTTGGATGAGCAGTTCTTC. Its protein product is CAINFSGPLDEQFF.

The chain employs TRBV6-5 and TRBJ1-2, with D unresolved. Germline V gives CDR1 MNHEY, CDR2 SVGAGI. The germline V and J ends were trimmed by 4 bases and 4 bases, with 10 bases remaining between them. The CDR3 runs to 13 residues. The CDR3 DNA reads as TGTGCCAGCAGTTGGGGAGGGTCCTATGGCTACACCTTC. It yields the protein CASSWGGSYGYTF.

The chain recombines TRBV12-3 or TRBV12-4 with TRBJ2-1; D ambiguous. The CDR3 extends over 13 amino acids. The ends were cut back, 1 base at V and 5 bases at J, with 6 bases in the middle. The CDR3 loop is CASSLGAHNEQFF. CDR3 bases: TGTGCCAGCAGTTTAGGGGCCCACAATGAGCAGTTCTTC.

The chain recombines TRBV5-1 with TRBJ2-7; 9 bases map to TRBD1. Germline V gene sequence: CDR1 SGHRS, CDR2 YFSETQ. The J segment lost 5 bases and the V segment lost 3 bases, leaving 9 bases of the junction unmatched. The CDR3 runs 15 residues. The CDR3 spells CASSSRDRDSNEQYF. For the CDR3, the DNA is TGCGCCAGCAGCTCCCGGGACAGGGATTCTAACGAGCAGTACTTC.

V gene TRBV28 combines with J gene TRBJ1-5; possible D gene TRBD1, 5 bases. Trimming removed 6 bases from V and 7 bases from J, with 16 bases in between. CDR3 length equals 14 residues. The germline gives CDR1 MDHEN, CDR2 SYDVKM. The CDR3 spells CASRSGGEGQPQHF. CDR3 bases: TGTGCCAGCAGATCGGGAGGGGAGGGGCAGCCCCAGCATTTT.

This clone was seen a handful of times. The V and J genes are TRBV19 and TRBJ2-1; 8 bases are a match to TRBD1. The junction had 10 bases not matched to a gene; V was cut back by 6 bases and J by 9 bases. The CDR3 extends over 14 amino acids. Germline loops: CDR1 LNHDA, CDR2 SQIVND (reference sequence). The CDR3 region has the DNA TGTGCCAGTAGCCCAGGACAGGGCGTGGGTGAGCAGTTCTTC. Its translation: CASSPGQGVGEQFF.

V gene TRBV2 combines with J gene TRBJ2-7; D is unclear. The V end lost 6 bases, the J end lost 0 bases, and 18 bases lay between the germline ends. The germline V gene encodes CDR1 SNHLY and CDR2 FYNNEI. The CDR3 totals 16 residues. CDR3 sequence: CASRPPSRRYSYEQYF. CDR3 DNA sequence: TGTGCCAGCAGGCCCCCGAGCAGGCGATACTCCTACGAGCAGTACTTC. The variable domain in full, completed from reference TRBV2 and TRBJ2-7, reads EPEVTQTPSHQVTQMGQEVILRCVPISNHLYFYWYRQILGQKVEFLVSFYNNEISEKSEIFDDQFSVERPDGSNFTLKIRSTKLEDSAMYFCASRPPSRRYSYEQYFGPGTRLTVT.

The chain links TRBV6-2 or TRBV6-3 to TRBJ2-7; weak D call: TRBD2 (5 bases). The germline V gene encodes CDR1 MNHEY and CDR2 SVGEGT. V lost 2 bases and J lost 4, with 9 bases in between. CDR3 length: 13 amino acids. The DNA of the CDR3 is TGTGCCAGCAGTTACGATGAGCGGTACGAGCAGTACTTC. It yields the protein CASSYDERYEQYF.

This chain links TRBV6-6 with TRBJ2-5; 9 nucleotides match TRBD1. The CDR3 has 14 residues. Germline CDR1 and CDR2: MNHNY and SVGAGI (reference sequence). V dropped 5 bases and J dropped 4; count of bases not matched to a gene: 5. The CDR3 DNA is TGTGCCAGCAGTACCTACAGGGGGCTAGAGACCCAGTACTTC. This gives the protein CASSTYRGLETQYF.

The chain combines TRBV4-1 with TRBJ1-6; D gene ambiguous. CDR3 length: 13 amino acids. The V gene's germline CDR1 is MGHRA and CDR2 YSYEKL. Trimming shortened V by 0 bases and J by 15 bases, and 12 bases separated the two germline ends. DNA of the CDR3: TGCGCCAGCAGCCAAGATCCCCGACAAAACCTCCACTTT. It is translated as CASSQDPRQNLHF.

The chain is built from TRBV5-1 and TRBJ1-1, with a possible D match to TRBD1 (6 bases). V was clipped by 3 bases and J by 11 bases, with 23 bases between them. CDR3 size: 15 residues. CDR1 and CDR2 (germline): SGHRS, YFSETQ. For the CDR3, the DNA is TGCGCCAGCAGCTCTTACCAATTGGACAGAGGCGAGGCTTTCTTT. Protein product: CASSSYQLDRGEAFF. The whole variable domain, filled in from reference TRBV5-1 and TRBJ1-1, reads KAGVTQTPRYLIKTRGQQVTLSCSPISGHRSVSWYQQTPGQGLQFLFEYFSETQRNKGNFPGRFSGRQFSNSRSEMNVSTLELGDSALYLCASSSYQLDRGEAFFGQGTRLTVV.

The V gene is TRBV10-2, the J gene TRBJ2-6, with TRBD1 as a possible D gene (6 bases). The germline V gene encodes CDR1 WSHSY and CDR2 SAAADI. Trimming left V 1 base short and J 0 bases short, with 10 bases between. There are 17 residues in the CDR3. CDR3 sequence: CASSEWGLLSGANVLTF. CDR3 DNA: TGCGCCAGCAGTGAGTGGGGGCTCCTCTCTGGGGCCAACGTCCTGACTTTC.

This chain links TRBV15 with TRBJ1-1, with unresolved D. This CDR3 has 14 amino acids. CDR1 is LNHNV, CDR2 YYDKDF, per germline (reference sequence). V dropped 4 bases and J dropped 0 bases, with 9 bases sitting between them. The CDR3 reads CATSNRKMNTEAFF. The CDR3 DNA is TGTGCCACCAGCAACAGAAAAATGAACACTGAAGCTTTCTTT.

The rearrangement joins TRBV5-4 to TRBJ2-2; 9 bases line up with TRBD1. This CDR3 region has 16 residues. V dropped 0 bases and J dropped 6; count of bases not matched to a gene: 6. Germline V lookup: CDR1 SGHNT, CDR2 YYREEE (reference sequence). CDR3 coding DNA: TGTGCCAGCAGCTTGGGGGGACAGGGTGCCGCCGGGGAGCTGTTTTTT. Amino acids: CASSLGGQGAAGELFF.

The chain combines TRBV27 with TRBJ2-7; TRBD2 might be the D (6 bases). Per germline, CDR1 MNHEY and CDR2 SMNVEV (reference sequence). This CDR3 has 13 residues. Trimming cost V 4 bases and J 3 bases, with 10 bases left between them. The CDR3 is CASSSTGLYEQYF. The DNA of the CDR3 is TGTGCCAGCAGTTCGACGGGACTCTACGAGCAGTACTTC.

This clone has just a few counts. The CDR3 region is CASSLAQGNSPLHF. For the CDR3, the DNA is TGCGCCAGCAGCTTGGCGCAGGGTAATTCACCCCTCCACTTT. The V and J genes are TRBV5-1 and TRBJ1-6; the D gene is possibly TRBD1 (5 bases). Trimming removed 0 bases at V and 6 bases at J, with 7 bases between. Germline V gene sequence: CDR1 SGHRS, CDR2 YFSETQ. CDR3 length equals 14 residues.

The CDR3 loop reads CASSELLGGAFF. The CDR3 region has the DNA TGTGCCAGCAGTGAGCTCCTAGGGGGAGCTTTCTTT. This chain links TRBV2 with TRBJ1-1, with D perhaps matching TRBD1 (6 bases). Germline CDR1 is SNHLY and CDR2 is FYNNEI. Deletions cut 3 bases from V and 10 bases from J, with 12 bases between. The CDR3 runs 12 residues. The full variable domain, in which reference TRBV2 and TRBJ1-1 provide the parts outside the CDR3, is EPEVTQTPSHQVTQMGQEVILRCVPISNHLYFYWYRQILGQKVEFLVSFYNNEISEKSEIFDDQFSVERPDGSNFTLKIRSTKLEDSAMYFCASSELLGGAFFGQGTRLTVV.